This T cell receptor beta chain was obtained from a study of blood T cell repertoires in COVID-19. Study overall: Sites in the United States, Italy and Spain provided acute and convalescent COVID-19 samples. Sample material is recorded as cDNA or gDNA derived from T cells, B-cell-depleted T cells, or PBMCs.

Germline V lookup: CDR1 MNHEY, CDR2 SMNVEV (reference sequence). The CDR3 extends over 19 amino acids. The V segment lost 0 bases and the J segment 7 bases; nucleotides outside the gene matches: 13. Authors' data handling: Amplification with reference gene primers provided the estimates of nucleated cell counts. The repertoire was sequenced with immunoSEQ multiplex PCR; TCRdb's copy has only in-frame clones and lacks some. V and J calls and clone size are given by that table; D and trimming were obtained from the DNA. The sample lists 130,000 to 150,000 clones; approximately 87% were seen once. The rearrangement joins TRBV27 to TRBJ2-1; 12 bases match TRBD2. The sample consisted of peripheral blood. The source is a woman in her forties or fifties with active or convalescent COVID-19. CDR3 nucleotides: TGTGCCAGCAGTTTATCTCCCAGACTAGCGGGAGCGGCGAGGAATGAGCAGTTCTTC. This gives the protein CASSLSPRLAGAARNEQFF.